A single sample is the source of the 13 T cell receptor beta chains below, sequenced in a study of molecular identifiers for immune sequencing clone quantification. In TCRdb, the PCR reads were re-called with MiXCR into one record per CDR3 protein. The repertoire holds 50,000 to 65,000 distinct CDR3 sequences, with around 25% as singletons. Sequencing was performed on naive CD8+ T cells from blood, with Jurkat cell RNA spiked in. This sample's subset: FACS-sorted CD8+CD4-CCR7+CD45RA+ naive T cells. These receptors came from a human donor in good health. Some libraries in this study had Jurkat cell RNA spiked in.

The CDR3 DNA is TGTGCCAGCAGCCCCTACCCGGGGGGGTCAGTCGAGAAATACACAGATACGCAGTATTTT. Protein: CASSPYPGGSVEKYTDTQYF. The chain uses TRBV3-1 and TRBJ2-3; 8 bases fit TRBD2. CDR1 is LGHDT, CDR2 YNNKEL, per germline (reference sequence). The CDR3 consists of 20 residues. Trimming at V came to 4 bases and at J to 2 bases, leaving 20 bases not matched to a gene.

This clonotype has more than one count but fewer than ten. The chain is built from TRBV12-3 or TRBV12-4 and TRBJ1-2; possible D gene TRBD1, 5 bases. V was cut by 5 bases and J by 8 bases, with 18 bases left in between. The CDR3 is made up of 14 amino acids. Written as DNA, the CDR3 is TGTGCCAGCAGTGCTACAGGAGGGGCGGAGGGCTACACCTTC. Translated: CASSATGGAEGYTF.

This clonotype was observed many times. The chain carries TRBV4-2 and TRBJ2-6, with no clear D. Trimming left V 4 bases short and J 2 bases short, with 12 bases between. The CDR3 extends over 16 amino acids. The germline CDR1 and CDR2 sequences are LGHNA and YNFKEQ. The CDR3 loop reads CASSPNSWAGANVLTF. The CDR3 DNA reads as TGTGCCAGCAGCCCCAACAGTTGGGCTGGGGCCAACGTCCTGACTTTC.

Many counts were recorded for this clonotype. The V call is TRBV6-2 or TRBV6-3, the J call TRBJ2-2; the D is unclear. The CDR3 totals 17 residues. Per the germline V gene, CDR1 is MNHEY and CDR2 is SVGEGT. The V end was cut by 2 bases, the J end by 4 bases, with 17 bases between. Written as DNA, the CDR3 is TGTGCCAGCAGTTACCCCCCACGGATGGATTCCACCGGGGAGCTGTTTTTT. Amino acid sequence: CASSYPPRMDSTGELFF.

This clonotype appeared once. A much larger clone lies a single base off, so this may be a read error. V gene TRBV6-6 combines with J gene TRBJ2-3, with D perhaps matching TRBD2 (5 bases). With 2 bases removed from V and 2 bases from J, the gap between germline ends came to 14 bases. The CDR3 extends over 16 amino acids. Per the germline V gene, CDR1 is MNHNY and CDR2 is SVGAGI (reference sequence). CDR3 in amino acids: CASSYPEAAITDTQYF. The CDR3 nucleotides are TGTGCCAGCAGTTACCCCGAAGCGGCTATCACAGATACGCAGTATTTT.

This clonotype was picked up a small number of times. The chain combines TRBV6-2 or TRBV6-3 with TRBJ2-3; a weak D match, TRBD2 (5 bases). V lost 0 bases, J lost 3 bases, and 7 bases lay in between. Germline CDR1 and CDR2: MNHEY and SVGEGT. This CDR3 has 14 residues. The CDR3 loop reads CASSYSGGTDTQYF. The CDR3 DNA sequence: TGTGCCAGCAGTTACTCAGGCGGGACAGATACGCAGTATTTT.

This clonotype came up many times. V usage is TRBV27 and J usage is TRBJ2-7; unclear D gene. Trimming shortened V by 5 bases and J by 4 bases, and 15 bases separated the two germline ends. Germline V gene lookup returns CDR1 MNHEY and CDR2 SMNVEV (reference sequence). The CDR3 runs to 14 residues. This chain's CDR3 is CASSPLGSAYEQYF. The CDR3 nucleotides are TGTGCCAGCAGTCCGTTGGGGTCTGCGTACGAGCAGTACTTC.

This clonotype came up many times. The genes are TRBV6-2 or TRBV6-3 and TRBJ1-5; possible D gene TRBD1, 6 bases. The CDR3 is 16 residues long. The germline V gene encodes CDR1 MNHEY and CDR2 SVGEGT. With 5 bases removed from V and 1 base from J, the gap between germline ends came to 15 bases. For the CDR3, the DNA is TGTGCCAGCAGTCAGAGTTTGGGGGGCAGCAATCAGCCCCAGCATTTT. The encoded protein is CASSQSLGGSNQPQHF.

Turning to this clonotype: A much larger clone lies one base from this, so it may be a read error. This rearrangement joins TRBV28 to TRBJ1-4; no clear D gene. The V gene's germline CDR1 is MDHEN and CDR2 SYDVKM. V was pared by 5 bases and J by 4 bases, with 20 bases between. This CDR3 spans 17 amino acids. CDR3 region: CASSPSPQGGYNEKLFF. Here the CDR3 DNA reads TGTGCCAGCAGTCCCTCCCCACAAGGAGGGTATAATGAAAAACTGTTTTTT.

About this clonotype itself: It may be a read error: a sequence one base away is much more abundant. The conserved closing phenylalanine or tryptophan is absent in this CDR3, likely reflecting a read error. The V gene is TRBV7-9, the J gene TRBJ2-1; 7 positions match TRBD1. Germline trimming cut 5 bases from V and 10 bases from J; bases unmatched to any gene: 5. The CDR3 is 12 residues long. The germline CDR1 and CDR2 sequences are SEHNR and FQNEAQ (reference sequence). CDR3 DNA: TGTGCCAGCAGCCTGGGACAGCCAGAGCAGTTCTCC. This translates into CASSLGQPEQFS.

This clonotype was observed at least ten times. J is TRBJ2-7 and V is TRBV27, with TRBD2 identical over 9 bases. Trimming at V came to 1 base and at J to 7 bases, leaving 8 bases not matched to a gene. Germline CDR1 is MNHEY and CDR2 is SMNVEV (reference sequence). There are 15 residues in the CDR3. CDR3 bases: TGTGCCAGCAGTTTATTGGTAGCGGGAGTTTATGAGCAGTACTTC. Its protein product is CASSLLVAGVYEQYF.

The chain's CDR3 is CASSRYDGASTEAFF. CDR3 coding DNA: TGTGCCAGCAGCCGTTACGACGGGGCGAGCACTGAAGCTTTCTTT. The genes are TRBV11-2 and TRBJ1-1, with D tentatively TRBD1 (5 bases). The germline V gene encodes CDR1 SGHAT and CDR2 FQNNGV. Trimming shortened V by 5 bases and J by 4 bases, and 17 bases separated the two germline ends. This CDR3 is built from 15 residues. Full variable domain (outside the CDR3, taken from reference TRBV11-2 and TRBJ1-1): EAGVAQSPRYKIIEKRQSVAFWCNPISGHATLYWYQQILGQGPKLLIQFQNNGVVDDSQLPKDRFSAERLKGVDSTLKIQPAKLEDSAVYLCASSRYDGASTEAFFGQGTRLTVV.

To note about this clonotype: This may arise from a read error, as a much more abundant clone is one base away. As the CDR3 is not closed by the conserved phenylalanine or tryptophan, this likely results from a read error. The CDR3, as DNA: TGTGCCAGCAGCTTACCCACAGGGGCAGAGACCCAGTACTAC. This encodes CASSLPTGAETQYY. The chain is built from TRBV7-2 and TRBJ2-5, with 7 bases identical to TRBD1. Trimming took 2 bases from V and 4 from J; bases not matched to a gene: 4. CDR1 is SGHTA and CDR2 is FQGNSA in the germline V gene. CDR3 length: 14 amino acids.